These 26 T cell receptor beta chains were sequenced from one sample in a study of T cells in localized non-small cell lung cancer. Clones were read by immunoSEQ multiplex PCR, and TCRdb kept only the in-frame ones, dropping some. The table includes over a thousand clones, about 20% detected once. The specimen was normal lung tissue next to the tumor, collected before any cancer treatment. The receptors stem from a male donor aged 60 or older with stage I squamous cell lung carcinoma.

This clone was seen only a few times. The CDR3 sequence: CASSYGEGTEAFF. The CDR3, as DNA: TGTGCCAGCAGTTACGGTGAAGGCACTGAAGCTTTCTTT. The rearrangement links TRBV6-8 to TRBJ1-1, with D unresolved. This CDR3 has 13 residues. Trimming took off 2 bases at V and 4 bases at J, with 8 bases between the two ends. Germline CDR1 and CDR2: MNHGY and SAAAGT.

The J gene is TRBJ2-2, the V gene TRBV9; 9 nucleotides agree with TRBD2. Trimming took 0 bases from V and 3 from J; bases not matched to a gene: 0. This CDR3 spans 15 amino acids. Germline V CDR1 and CDR2: SGDLS, YYNGEE. The CDR3 sequence: CASSVGTSDTGELFF. CDR3 in DNA: TGTGCCAGCAGCGTAGGGACTAGCGACACCGGGGAGCTGTTTTTT. Using reference TRBV9 and TRBJ2-2 for the parts outside the CDR3, the full variable domain is DSGVTQTPKHLITATGQRVTLRCSPRSGDLSVYWYQQSLDQGLQFLIQYYNGEERAKGNILERFSAQQFPDLHSELNLSSLELGDSALYFCASSVGTSDTGELFFGEGSRLTVL.

This clone was counted only a few times. V and J are TRBV15 and TRBJ2-1; 7 bases line up with TRBD2. This CDR3 has 15 amino acids. J lost 9 bases, V lost 3 bases, and 11 bases had no gene match. Germline CDR1 LNHNV, CDR2 YYDKDF (reference sequence). The CDR3 sequence: CATSRGGSIDLEQFF. CDR3 nucleotides: TGTGCCACCAGCAGGGGGGGGTCAATAGATCTTGAGCAGTTCTTC.

This clone is medium-sized within its sample. V gene TRBV6-8 combines with J gene TRBJ1-1, with a weak D call TRBD1 (5 bases). CDR3 length: 13 amino acids. Trimming shortened V by 2 bases and J by 4 bases, and 8 bases separated the two germline ends. The germline gives CDR1 MNHGY, CDR2 SAAAGT. CDR3 DNA: TGTGCCAGCAGTTACGATGGGGGCACTGAAGCTTTCTTT. It specifies CASSYDGGTEAFF.

This clone occurred a few times. The V call is TRBV11-3, the J call TRBJ2-3; D is unresolved. The CDR3 has 14 residues. Per the germline V gene, CDR1 is SGHNT and CDR2 is YENEEA. The V gene lost 0 bases and the J gene lost 5 bases, with 9 bases spanning the gap. The CDR3 is CASSLDGPLDTQYF. In DNA, the CDR3 is TGTGCCAGCAGCTTAGATGGGCCATTAGATACGCAGTATTTT.

CDR3 region: CASSLNGATTDTQYF. The CDR3 DNA reads as TGCGCCAGCAGCTTAAACGGGGCCACCACAGATACGCAGTATTTT. The V call is TRBV5-1, the J call TRBJ2-3; perhaps D is TRBD1 or TRBD2 (5 bases each). This CDR3 contains 15 residues. Trimming shortened V by 2 bases and J by 2 bases, and 12 bases separated the two germline ends. The germline V gene encodes CDR1 SGHRS and CDR2 YFSETQ.

This clone has more than one count but fewer than ten. The chain carries TRBV2 and TRBJ1-5, with D possibly matching TRBD1 (5 bases). CDR1 and CDR2 from the germline V gene are SNHLY and FYNNEI. Trimming pared 5 bases from V and 3 bases from J, leaving 14 bases between. CDR3 size: 15 residues. The CDR3 reads CASSNRDRYNQPQHF. The DNA of the CDR3 is TGTGCCAGCAGTAACCGCGACAGATACAATCAGCCCCAGCATTTT.

A few counts support this clone. A junction end diverges from the germline sequence, so it may reflect a read error. The rearrangement joins TRBV6-8 to TRBJ1-2; 7 nucleotides agree with TRBD1. CDR1 and CDR2 (germline): MNHGY, SAAAGT. CDR3 size: 15 residues. CDR3 sequence (DNA): TGTGCCATCAGTGCCAAGGGGGCGGGCGACTATGGCTACACCTTC. This sequence encodes CAISAKGAGDYGYTF.

This clone was picked up a small number of times. CDR3 residues: CASTETPVGPYEQYV. CDR3 bases: TGTGCCAGCACCGAAACTCCTGTTGGCCCCTACGAGCAGTACGTC. This chain joins TRBV9 and TRBJ2-7; D gene ambiguous. The CDR3 runs to 15 residues. Trimming took 6 bases from V and 2 from J, leaving 18 bases between them. Per the germline V gene, CDR1 is SGDLS and CDR2 is YYNGEE.

This clone showed up just a few times. The chain employs TRBV5-8 and TRBJ2-2, with 8 positions matching TRBD1. The CDR3 is 13 residues long. V lost 5 bases, J lost 6 bases, and 3 bases stayed unmatched. Per germline, CDR1 SGHTS and CDR2 YDEGEE. CDR3 sequence reads: CASSSGGPGELFF. The CDR3 DNA is TGTGCCAGCAGTTCAGGGGGCCCCGGGGAGCTGTTTTTT.

This clone was observed a few times. The chain has TRBV11-3 and TRBJ2-1; D is possibly TRBD1 (8 bases). The V end was cut by 5 bases, the J end by 6 bases, with 17 bases between. The germline V gene has CDR1 SGHNT and CDR2 YENEEA. This CDR3 is built from 15 residues. CDR3: CASSQAGTGGNEQFF. CDR3 nucleotide sequence: TGTGCCAGCAGCCAAGCGGGAACAGGGGGCAATGAGCAGTTCTTC.

This clone was recorded once. The V and J genes are TRBV14 and TRBJ2-2, with TRBD1 identical over 7 bases. Per germline, CDR1 SGHDN and CDR2 FVKESK. The CDR3 contains 16 residues. Trimming at V came to 5 bases and at J to 0 bases, leaving 6 bases not matched to a gene. The CDR3 DNA follows: TGTGCCAGCAGCTCGTACAGGGGTACGAACACCGGGGAGCTGTTTTTT. It translates to CASSSYRGTNTGELFF.

This clone has a handful of counts. The genes are TRBV11-3 and TRBJ2-7; 14 bases are shared with TRBD2. J gave up 4 bases and V 3 bases, and 5 bases lay outside the gene matches. This CDR3 comprises 16 residues. Germline V CDR1 and CDR2: SGHNT, YENEEA. The CDR3 nucleotides read TGTGCCAGCAGCTTGACTAGCGGGAGGGCCTCTTACGAGCAGTACTTC. This gives the protein CASSLTSGRASYEQYF.

The rearrangement joins TRBV29-1 to TRBJ2-2; 15 bases are a match to TRBD2. This CDR3 region has 15 residues. Germline lookup yields CDR1 SQVTM and CDR2 ANQGSEA. The V gene end was trimmed by 4 bases and the J gene end by 6 bases; junction bases not matched to a gene: 3. The CDR3 DNA is TGCAGCGTTGGGACTAGCGGGAGGGCCCCCGGGGAGCTGTTTTTT. Translation: CSVGTSGRAPGELFF.

V gene TRBV5-1 combines with J gene TRBJ2-2, with unresolved D. Between the trimmed V and J ends, which lost 4 bases and 2 bases, there was a span of 18 bases. CDR1 is SGHRS and CDR2 is YFSETQ in the germline V gene. The CDR3 has 17 amino acids. The CDR3 DNA reads TGCGCCAGCAGCCCCGCCGTTCTCAGATACAACACCGGGGAGCTGTTTTTT. Translated, it gives CASSPAVLRYNTGELFF.

V is TRBV9 and J is TRBJ2-1; D is possibly TRBD2 (5 bases). The V gene's germline CDR1 is SGDLS and CDR2 YYNGEE. CDR3 size: 15 residues. The ends were cut back, 5 bases at V and 0 bases at J, with 12 bases in the middle. The CDR3 here is CASRRSGSSYNEQFF. The CDR3 nucleotides are TGTGCCAGCAGACGCAGCGGCAGCTCCTACAATGAGCAGTTCTTC.

Relative to its sample, this clone is hyperexpanded. This chain uses TRBV11-3 with TRBJ1-3, with a weak D call TRBD1 (5 bases). CDR1 SGHNT and CDR2 YENEEA come from the germline V gene. Trimming shortened V by 5 bases and J by 4 bases, and 15 bases separated the two germline ends. The CDR3 is 15 residues long. This CDR3 is CASSTGITGGNTIYF. CDR3 coding DNA: TGTGCCAGCAGCACGGGCATTACAGGAGGAAACACCATATATTTT.

The CDR3: CASSLTDSTQETQYF. Here the CDR3 DNA reads TGTGCCAGCAGCTTAACGGACAGCACTCAAGAGACCCAGTACTTC. This rearrangement joins TRBV11-3 to TRBJ2-5; a weak D match, TRBD1 (6 bases). V dropped 2 bases and J dropped 2 bases, with 12 bases sitting between them. Germline V gene lookup returns CDR1 SGHNT and CDR2 YENEEA. The CDR3 has 15 amino acids.

This clone was detected a few times. The chain links TRBV11-3 to TRBJ1-4; possible D gene TRBD1, 6 bases. Germline CDR1 and CDR2: SGHNT and YENEEA. The CDR3 has 16 residues. V lost 6 bases, J lost 0 bases, and 14 bases lay in between. The DNA of the CDR3 is TGTGCCAGCAGTAGGGCAGGGGCATCAACTAATGAAAAACTGTTTTTT. This translates into CASSRAGASTNEKLFF.

There are a few counts of this clone. The chain carries TRBV6-8 and TRBJ2-2; D is possibly TRBD2 (5 bases). This CDR3 has 15 amino acids. Germline assignment: CDR1 MNHGY and CDR2 SAAAGT. Trimming shortened V by 2 bases and J by 9 bases, and 16 bases separated the two germline ends. CDR3 coding DNA: TGTGCCAGCAGTTACCCGCTAGCATTAGGCCGGGAGCTGTTTTTT. Translating gives CASSYPLALGRELFF.

This chain links TRBV14 with TRBJ2-1; D unclear. The CDR3 sequence is 12 residues long. CDR1 and CDR2 (germline): SGHDN, FVKESK. V lost 8 bases and J lost 8, with 13 bases in between. The chain's CDR3 is CASALGVDEQFF. As DNA, the CDR3 is TGTGCCAGCGCCCTAGGTGTCGATGAGCAGTTCTTC. The whole variable domain, remainder taken from reference TRBV14 and TRBJ2-1, is EAGVTQFPSHSVIEKGQTVTLRCDPISGHDNLYWYRRVMGKEIKFLLHFVKESKQDESGMPNNRFLAERTGGTYSTLKVQPAELEDSGVYFCASALGVDEQFFGPGTRLTVL.

This clone was recorded a few times. The chain couples TRBV6-8 to TRBJ2-1, with 10 bases matching TRBD2. CDR3 length: 17 amino acids. CDR1 is MNHGY, CDR2 SAAAGT, per germline. J gave up 7 bases and V 4 bases, and 13 bases lay outside the gene matches. The CDR3 spells CASSWGGASGSENEQFF. For the CDR3, the DNA is TGTGCCAGCAGTTGGGGTGGGGCTAGCGGGAGTGAAAATGAGCAGTTCTTC.

This clone has just a few counts. The chain joins TRBV28 to TRBJ1-1, with 7 bases identical to TRBD1. V dropped 5 bases and J dropped 7; count of bases not matched to a gene: 10. Germline lookup yields CDR1 MDHEN and CDR2 SYDVKM. The CDR3 is made up of 14 amino acids. CDR3 bases: TGTGCCAGCAGTCAAACCGGGACAGACTTTGAAGCTTTCTTT. Translation: CASSQTGTDFEAFF.

This chain links TRBV28 with TRBJ2-1, with D maybe TRBD1 (6 bases). Germline CDR1 and CDR2: MDHEN and SYDVKM. The length of the CDR3 is 14 residues. The V end was cut by 3 bases, the J end by 7 bases, with 13 bases between. The CDR3 loop reads CASSFQGRRNEQFF. The CDR3 nucleotides are TGTGCCAGCAGTTTTCAGGGGAGAAGAAATGAGCAGTTCTTC.

The V call is TRBV28, the J call TRBJ2-6; D unclear. There are 15 residues in the CDR3. The ends were cut back, 7 bases at V and 0 bases at J, with 10 bases in the middle. From germline, CDR1 is MDHEN and CDR2 SYDVKM. CDR3 sequence reads: CASNGFSSGANVLTF. CDR3 nucleotides: TGTGCCAGCAACGGATTTAGCTCTGGGGCCAACGTCCTGACTTTC.

This clone was seen a few times. This chain connects TRBV11-3 to TRBJ1-5, with 7 bases that match TRBD1. Germline V CDR1 and CDR2: SGHNT, YENEEA. V lost 2 bases to trimming and J lost 4 bases; unmatched junction nucleotides: 5. The CDR3 sequence is 15 residues long. CDR3 nucleotide sequence: TGTGCCAGCAGCTTACCCTCGACAGGGAATCAGCCCCAGCATTTT. This codes for CASSLPSTGNQPQHF.